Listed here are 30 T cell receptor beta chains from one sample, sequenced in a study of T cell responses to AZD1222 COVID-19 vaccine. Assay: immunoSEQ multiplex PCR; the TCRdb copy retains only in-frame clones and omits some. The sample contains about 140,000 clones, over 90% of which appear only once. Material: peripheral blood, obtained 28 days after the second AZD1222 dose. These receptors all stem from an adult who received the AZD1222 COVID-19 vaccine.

CDR3 in DNA: TGTGCCAGCAGCGTGGGTCGAACCCACGGGGAGCAGTACTTC. The encoded protein is CASSVGRTHGEQYF. The rearrangement uses TRBV9 and TRBJ2-7; D is unclear. The CDR3 contains 14 residues. Trimming took 2 bases from V and 7 from J, leaving 16 bases between them. In germline, CDR1 is SGDLS, CDR2 YYNGEE.

The CDR3: CASSVMTGRTNEKLFF. CDR3 nucleotides: TGTGCCAGCTCCGTCATGACAGGAAGAACTAATGAAAAACTGTTTTTT. J is TRBJ1-4 and V is TRBV18; possible D gene TRBD1, 6 bases. V gave up 6 bases and J gave up 1 base, with 15 bases separating them. Germline CDR1 is KGHSH and CDR2 is LQKENI. The CDR3 extends over 16 amino acids.

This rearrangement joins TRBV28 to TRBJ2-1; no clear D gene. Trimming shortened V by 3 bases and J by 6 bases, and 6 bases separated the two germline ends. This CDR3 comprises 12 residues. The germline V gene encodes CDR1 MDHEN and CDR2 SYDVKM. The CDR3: CASSLFGNEQFF. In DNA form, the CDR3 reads TGTGCCAGCAGTTTGTTTGGCAATGAGCAGTTCTTC.

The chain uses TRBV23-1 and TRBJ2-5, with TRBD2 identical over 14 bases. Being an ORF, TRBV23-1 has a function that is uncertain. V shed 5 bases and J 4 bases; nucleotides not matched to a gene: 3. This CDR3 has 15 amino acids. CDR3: CASSAGLAGGETQYF. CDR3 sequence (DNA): TGCGCCAGCAGTGCAGGACTAGCGGGAGGAGAGACCCAGTACTTC.

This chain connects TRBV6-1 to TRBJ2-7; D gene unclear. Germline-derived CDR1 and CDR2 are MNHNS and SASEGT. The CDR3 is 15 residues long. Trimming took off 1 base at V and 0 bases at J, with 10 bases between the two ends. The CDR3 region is CASSEGLVSSYEQYF. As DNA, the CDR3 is TGTGCCAGCAGTGAAGGGCTCGTAAGCTCCTACGAGCAGTACTTC.

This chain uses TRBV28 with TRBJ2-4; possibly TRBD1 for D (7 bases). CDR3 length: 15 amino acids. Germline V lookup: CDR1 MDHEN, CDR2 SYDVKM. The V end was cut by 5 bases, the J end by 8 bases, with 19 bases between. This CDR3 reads CASSPAGQTRDIQYF. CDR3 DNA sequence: TGTGCCAGCAGTCCTGCGGGACAGACTAGGGACATTCAGTACTTC.

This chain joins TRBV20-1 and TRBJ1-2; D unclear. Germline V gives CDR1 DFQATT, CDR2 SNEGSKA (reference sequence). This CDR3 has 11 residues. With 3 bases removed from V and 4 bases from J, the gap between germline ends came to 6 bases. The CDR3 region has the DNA TGCAGTGCTAGCAGCTTCTATGGCTACACCTTC. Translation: CSASSFYGYTF.

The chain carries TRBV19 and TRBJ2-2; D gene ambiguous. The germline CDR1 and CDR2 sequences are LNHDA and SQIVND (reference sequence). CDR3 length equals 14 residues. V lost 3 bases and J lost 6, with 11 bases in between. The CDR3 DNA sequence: TGTGCCAGTAGTATGACGGCGACCGCCGGGGAGCTGTTTTTT. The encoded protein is CASSMTATAGELFF.

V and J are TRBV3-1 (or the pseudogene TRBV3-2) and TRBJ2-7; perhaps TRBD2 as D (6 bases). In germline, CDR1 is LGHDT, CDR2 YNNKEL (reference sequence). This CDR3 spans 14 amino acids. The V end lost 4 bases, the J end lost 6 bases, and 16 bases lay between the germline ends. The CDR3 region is CASSPWGGAPEQYF. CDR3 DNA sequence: TGTGCCAGCAGCCCTTGGGGAGGAGCTCCCGAGCAGTACTTC.

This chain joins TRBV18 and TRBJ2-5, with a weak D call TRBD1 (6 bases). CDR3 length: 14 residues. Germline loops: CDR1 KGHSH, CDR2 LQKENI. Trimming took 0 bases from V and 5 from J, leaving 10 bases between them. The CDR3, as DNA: TGTGCCAGCTCACCACCGGCAAGGGGGGAGACCCAGTACTTC. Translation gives CASSPPARGETQYF.

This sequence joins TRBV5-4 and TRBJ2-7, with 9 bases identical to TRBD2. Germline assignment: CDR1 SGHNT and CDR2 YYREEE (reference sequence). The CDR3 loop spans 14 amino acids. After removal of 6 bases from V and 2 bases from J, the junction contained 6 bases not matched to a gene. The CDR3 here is CASNIAGVAYEQYF. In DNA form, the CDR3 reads TGTGCCAGCAATATAGCGGGAGTAGCCTACGAGCAGTACTTC.

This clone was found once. The CDR3, as DNA: TGTGCCATCAGCGGGAAGACAGGGCTTCCCGGAAACACCATATATTTT. Encoded protein: CAISGKTGLPGNTIYF. This chain links TRBV10-3 with TRBJ1-3; 7 bases are shared with TRBD1. CDR3 length: 16 amino acids. Germline CDR1 ENHRY, CDR2 SYGVKD. With 6 bases clipped from V and 4 bases from J, the junction kept 12 bases outside the gene matches.

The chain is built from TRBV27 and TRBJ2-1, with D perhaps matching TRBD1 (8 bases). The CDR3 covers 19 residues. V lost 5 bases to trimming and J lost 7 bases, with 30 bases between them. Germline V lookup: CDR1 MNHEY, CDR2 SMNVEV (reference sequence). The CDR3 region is CASSLRGHLGGRAVNEQFF. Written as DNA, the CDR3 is TGTGCCAGCAGTCTCAGGGGGCATCTGGGTGGGAGGGCCGTTAATGAGCAGTTCTTC.

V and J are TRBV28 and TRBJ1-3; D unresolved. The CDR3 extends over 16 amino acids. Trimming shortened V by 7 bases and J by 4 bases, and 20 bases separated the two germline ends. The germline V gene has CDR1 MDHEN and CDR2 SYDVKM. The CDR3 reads CASTRSIRMGGNTIYF. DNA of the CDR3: TGTGCCAGCACCCGGTCAATCAGAATGGGGGGAAACACCATATATTTT.

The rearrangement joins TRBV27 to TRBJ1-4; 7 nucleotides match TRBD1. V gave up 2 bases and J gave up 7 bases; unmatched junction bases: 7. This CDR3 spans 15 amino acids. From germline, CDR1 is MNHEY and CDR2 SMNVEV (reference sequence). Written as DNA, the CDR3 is TGTGCCAGCAGTTTACAAGGGAGGGGGCTTGAAAAACTGTTTTTT. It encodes CASSLQGRGLEKLFF. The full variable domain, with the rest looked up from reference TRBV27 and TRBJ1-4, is EAQVTQNPRYLITVTGKKLTVTCSQNMNHEYMSWYRQDPGLGLRQIYYSMNVEVTDKGDVPEGYKVSRKEKRNFPLILESPSPNQTSLYFCASSLQGRGLEKLFFGSGTQLSVL.

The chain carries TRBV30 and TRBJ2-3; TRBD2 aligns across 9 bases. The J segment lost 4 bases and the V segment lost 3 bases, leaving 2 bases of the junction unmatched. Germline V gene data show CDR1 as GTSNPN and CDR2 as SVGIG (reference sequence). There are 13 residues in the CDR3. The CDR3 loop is CAWSGGGADTQYF. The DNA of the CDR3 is TGTGCCTGGAGCGGCGGGGGGGCAGATACGCAGTATTTT.

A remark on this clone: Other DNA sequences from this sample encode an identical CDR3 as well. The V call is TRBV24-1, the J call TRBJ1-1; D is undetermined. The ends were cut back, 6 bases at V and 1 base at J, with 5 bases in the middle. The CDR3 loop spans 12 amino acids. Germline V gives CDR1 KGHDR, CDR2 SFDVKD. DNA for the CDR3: TGTGCCACCAGTCTGGGGAACACTGAAGCTTTCTTT. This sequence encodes CATSLGNTEAFF.

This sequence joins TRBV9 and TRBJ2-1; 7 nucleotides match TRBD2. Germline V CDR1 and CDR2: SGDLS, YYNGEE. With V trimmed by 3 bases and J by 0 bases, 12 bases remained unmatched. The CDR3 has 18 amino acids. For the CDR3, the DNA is TGTGCCAGCAGCGCTCCCCGCGGGGAGGGCGGCTCCTACAATGAGCAGTTCTTC. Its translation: CASSAPRGEGGSYNEQFF.

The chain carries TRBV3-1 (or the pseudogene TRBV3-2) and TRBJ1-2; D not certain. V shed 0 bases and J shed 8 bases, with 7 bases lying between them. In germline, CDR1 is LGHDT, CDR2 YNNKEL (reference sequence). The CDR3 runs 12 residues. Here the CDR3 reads CASSQDGRGYTF. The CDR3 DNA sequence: TGTGCCAGCAGCCAAGATGGAAGGGGCTACACCTTC.

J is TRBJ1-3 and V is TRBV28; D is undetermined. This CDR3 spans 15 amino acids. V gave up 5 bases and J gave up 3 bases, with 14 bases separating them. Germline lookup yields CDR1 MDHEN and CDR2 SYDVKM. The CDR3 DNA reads TGTGCCAGCAGTCTAGACGGTTGGATTGGAAACACCATATATTTT. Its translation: CASSLDGWIGNTIYF.

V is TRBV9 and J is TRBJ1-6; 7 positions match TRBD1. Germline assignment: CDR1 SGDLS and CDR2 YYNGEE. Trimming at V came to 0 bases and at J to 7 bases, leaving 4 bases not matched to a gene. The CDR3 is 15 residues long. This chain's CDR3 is CASSVAGQPNSPLHF. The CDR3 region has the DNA TGTGCCAGCAGCGTAGCGGGACAGCCAAATTCACCCCTCCACTTT.

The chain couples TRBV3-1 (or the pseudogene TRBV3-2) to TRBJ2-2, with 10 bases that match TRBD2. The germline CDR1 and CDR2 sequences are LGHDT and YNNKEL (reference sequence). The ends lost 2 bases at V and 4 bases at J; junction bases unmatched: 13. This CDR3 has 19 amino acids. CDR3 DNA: TGTGCCAGCAGCCAACCTAGCGGGAGACGGGTTCGGAGCACCGGGGAGCTGTTTTTT. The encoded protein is CASSQPSGRRVRSTGELFF.

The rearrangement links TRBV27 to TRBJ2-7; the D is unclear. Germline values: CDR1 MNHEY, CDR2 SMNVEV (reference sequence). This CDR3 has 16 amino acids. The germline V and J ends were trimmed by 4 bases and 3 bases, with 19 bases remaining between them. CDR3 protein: CASSSGAGFVIYEQYF. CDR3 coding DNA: TGTGCCAGCAGTTCGGGCGCTGGGTTCGTGATCTACGAGCAGTACTTC.

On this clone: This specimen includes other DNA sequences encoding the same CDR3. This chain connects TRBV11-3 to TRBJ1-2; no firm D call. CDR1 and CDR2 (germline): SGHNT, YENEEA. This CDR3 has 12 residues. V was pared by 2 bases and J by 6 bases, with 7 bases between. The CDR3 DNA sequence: TGTGCCAGCAGCTTATCGGGTGATGGCTACACCTTC. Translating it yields CASSLSGDGYTF.

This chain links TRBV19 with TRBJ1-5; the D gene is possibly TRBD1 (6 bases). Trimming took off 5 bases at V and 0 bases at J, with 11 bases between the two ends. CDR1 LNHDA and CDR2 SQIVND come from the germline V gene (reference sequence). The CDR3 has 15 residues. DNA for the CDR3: TGTGCCAGTAGTGAAGGGGGGAATAGCAATCAGCCCCAGCATTTT. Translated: CASSEGGNSNQPQHF.

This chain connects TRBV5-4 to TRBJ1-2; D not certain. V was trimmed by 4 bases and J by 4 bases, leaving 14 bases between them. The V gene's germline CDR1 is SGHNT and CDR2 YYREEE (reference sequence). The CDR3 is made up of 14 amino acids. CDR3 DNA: TGTGCCAGCAGCCCACCACCCGGGTCCTATGGCTACACCTTC. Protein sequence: CASSPPPGSYGYTF.

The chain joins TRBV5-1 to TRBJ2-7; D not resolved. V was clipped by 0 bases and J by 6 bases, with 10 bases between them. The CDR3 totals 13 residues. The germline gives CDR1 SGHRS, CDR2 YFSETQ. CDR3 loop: CASSLGVSREQYF. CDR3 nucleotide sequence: TGCGCCAGCAGCTTGGGGGTTTCTCGCGAGCAGTACTTC.

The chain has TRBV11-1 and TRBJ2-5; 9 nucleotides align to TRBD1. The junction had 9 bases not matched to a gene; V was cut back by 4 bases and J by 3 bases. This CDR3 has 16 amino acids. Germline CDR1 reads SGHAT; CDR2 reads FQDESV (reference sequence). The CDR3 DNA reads TGTGCCAGCAGCTCCCGGAACAGGGGGCGTGAAGAGACCCAGTACTTC. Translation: CASSSRNRGREETQYF.

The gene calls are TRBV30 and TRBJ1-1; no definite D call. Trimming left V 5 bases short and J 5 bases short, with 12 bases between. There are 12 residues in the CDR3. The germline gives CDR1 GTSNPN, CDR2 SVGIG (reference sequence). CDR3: CAWGPQFTEAFF. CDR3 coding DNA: TGTGCCTGGGGCCCCCAGTTTACTGAAGCTTTCTTT.

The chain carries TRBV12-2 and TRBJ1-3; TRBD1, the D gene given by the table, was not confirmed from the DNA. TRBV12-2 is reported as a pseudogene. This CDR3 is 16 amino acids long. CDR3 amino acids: CASRPDRASPGNTIYF. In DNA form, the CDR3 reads TGTGCAAGTCGCCCCGACAGGGCGTCCCCTGGAAACACCATATATTTT.